The 5 T cell receptor beta chains in this list originate from one sample, sequenced in a study of PD-1 blockade in classical Hodgkin lymphoma. Profiled with immunoSEQ multiplex PCR; TCRdb holds only in-frame clones, not every one. The sample has around 65,000 clones; around nine tenths are singletons. Time point specified: cycle 4 day 1 (C4D1), after 5 to 7 weeks of nivolumab. No patient escaped relapse after autologous stem cell transplantation, and brentuximab vedotin exposure varied. This material consisted of peripheral blood mononuclear cells (PBMCs), taken before the fourth cycle of nivolumab. These TCRs come from a human donor with classical Hodgkin lymphoma.

V is TRBV11-3 and J is TRBJ1-5, with D possibly matching TRBD1 (6 bases). The CDR3 is made up of 14 amino acids. The germline V gene has CDR1 SGHNT and CDR2 YENEEA. V was trimmed by 5 bases and J by 7 bases, leaving 15 bases between them. The CDR3 reads CASSVRDTTQPQHF. The CDR3 DNA reads TGTGCCAGCAGCGTCCGGGACACAACCCAGCCCCAGCATTTT.

This rearrangement joins TRBV7-9 to TRBJ2-7, with D possibly TRBD2 on 6 matching bases. V shed 3 bases and J shed 2 bases, with 8 bases lying between them. Germline V gene sequence: CDR1 SEHNR, CDR2 FQNEAQ (reference sequence). This CDR3 has 13 amino acids. CDR3 sequence: CASSFAGTYEQYF. For the CDR3, the DNA is TGTGCCAGCAGCTTCGCGGGAACCTACGAGCAGTACTTC.

This chain uses TRBV7-2 with TRBJ2-5; no reliable D call. Germline V lookup: CDR1 SGHTA, CDR2 FQGNSA. CDR3 length: 14 amino acids. Trimming stripped 4 bases from V and 5 bases from J, with 14 bases between. Written as DNA, the CDR3 is TGTGCCAGCAGCTCCGACTGGGATGGGGAGACCCAGTACTTC. Protein sequence: CASSSDWDGETQYF.

This rearrangement joins TRBV7-2 to TRBJ2-1; no clear D gene. The CDR3 runs 12 residues. V was trimmed by 3 bases and J by 4 bases, leaving 4 bases between them. CDR1 is SGHTA and CDR2 is FQGNSA in the germline V gene. The CDR3 sequence: CASSFPYNEQFF. CDR3 DNA sequence: TGTGCCAGCAGCTTCCCTTACAATGAGCAGTTCTTC.

This chain joins TRBV5-1 and TRBJ1-4, with D unclear. The CDR3 runs to 16 residues. Germline V gene data show CDR1 as SGHRS and CDR2 as YFSETQ. Deletions cut 4 bases from V and 8 bases from J, with 21 bases between. CDR3 loop: CASSKTGKGAGEKLFF. In nucleotides, the CDR3 is TGCGCCAGCAGCAAGACCGGTAAGGGAGCGGGAGAAAAACTGTTTTTT.